The 16 T cell receptor beta chains reported below all come from one sample, sequenced in a study of T cell repertoires in cytomegalovirus infection. TCRdb recomputed calls from the reads with MiXCR, one row per CDR3 protein. The sample has 100,000 to 150,000 distinct CDR3 sequences; over 25% are singletons. Their antigen targets remain unknown. The sample consisted of CD8+ T cells from cultured PBMCs, taken from culture after CMV antigen stimulation. All receptors derive from a human donor in good health (CMV status not recorded). Some clones in this sample may be carry-over from other donors' samples.

The rearrangement uses TRBV2 and TRBJ1-6, with D perhaps matching TRBD1 (6 bases). The CDR3 consists of 18 residues. Trimming shortened V by 7 bases and J by 0 bases, and 19 bases separated the two germline ends. Germline V gene lookup returns CDR1 SNHLY and CDR2 FYNNEI. Here the CDR3 DNA reads TGTGCCAGCATGCAGGGGCCGCCTAAAGACTCCTATAATTCACCCCTCCACTTT. This gives the protein CASMQGPPKDSYNSPLHF.

This clonotype was picked up many times. The chain carries TRBV7-8 and TRBJ2-3; D is uncertain. CDR3 length: 14 residues. The germline CDR1 and CDR2 sequences are SGHVS and FQNEAQ. The ends were cut back, 1 base at V and 2 bases at J, with 7 bases in the middle. CDR3 in DNA: TGTGCCAGCAGCTTAGGGGATATCACAGATACGCAGTATTTT. Its translation is CASSLGDITDTQYF.

This clonotype occurred many times. The chain combines TRBV7-6 with TRBJ1-4; a weak D match, TRBD1 (5 bases). CDR3 size: 15 residues. In germline, CDR1 is SGHVS, CDR2 FNYEAQ. V shed 3 bases and J shed 0 bases, with 8 bases lying between them. CDR3: CASSLTGPTNEKLFF. The CDR3 DNA reads TGTGCCAGCAGCTTGACGGGGCCAACTAATGAAAAACTGTTTTTT.

There are a few counts of this clonotype. The chain recombines TRBV4-3 with TRBJ2-7; weak D call: TRBD1 (6 bases). The ends were cut back, 3 bases at V and 2 bases at J, with 14 bases in the middle. The germline gives CDR1 LGHNA, CDR2 YSLEER. The CDR3 contains 15 residues. In DNA, the CDR3 is TGCGCCAGCAGCCAGAACCAGGGGTTCGCCTACGAGCAGTACTTC. This gives the protein CASSQNQGFAYEQYF.

The chain recombines TRBV6-5 with TRBJ2-3, with no clear D. Germline assignment: CDR1 MNHEY and CDR2 SVGAGI. The V end was cut by 6 bases, the J end by 3 bases, with 16 bases between. The length of the CDR3 is 15 residues. CDR3 sequence (DNA): TGTGCCAGCAGGGGATCTCCGTGGGTAACAGATACGCAGTATTTT. Protein: CASRGSPWVTDTQYF.

This clonotype has just a few counts. The V call is TRBV11-2, the J call TRBJ2-7; TRBD2 might be the D (5 bases). Germline V lookup: CDR1 SGHAT, CDR2 FQNNGV. Trimming cost V 2 bases and J 2 bases, with 13 bases left between them. The length of the CDR3 is 15 residues. The CDR3 DNA reads as TGTGCCAGCAGCTTAACTAGTCGTGGCCCCTACGAGCAGTACTTC. Encoded protein: CASSLTSRGPYEQYF.

This clonotype has only a few counts. The J gene is TRBJ2-1, the V gene TRBV5-4; D is perhaps TRBD2 (5 bases). Germline loops: CDR1 SGHNT, CDR2 YYREEE (reference sequence). The CDR3 spans 15 residues. V was pared by 0 bases and J by 4 bases, with 11 bases between. The CDR3: CASSLGVARYNEQFF. In DNA form, the CDR3 reads TGTGCCAGCAGCTTGGGGGTAGCGAGATACAATGAGCAGTTCTTC.

This clonotype was recorded a few times. The chain combines TRBV7-2 with TRBJ2-7; D may match TRBD1 or TRBD2 (6 bases each). The CDR3 length is 15 residues. Germline assignment: CDR1 SGHTA and CDR2 FQGNSA. The germline V and J ends were trimmed by 1 base and 0 bases, with 10 bases remaining between them. The CDR3 DNA follows: TGTGCCAGCAGCTTAGTTGGGGGGCCCTCCTACGAGCAGTACTTC. Protein product: CASSLVGGPSYEQYF. The complete variable domain, with remaining parts taken from reference TRBV7-2 and TRBJ2-7, reads GAGVSQSPSNKVTEKGKDVELRCDPISGHTALYWYRQSLGQGLEFLIYFQGNSAPDKSGLPSDRFSAERTGGSVSTLTIQRTQQEDSAVYLCASSLVGGPSYEQYFGPGTRLTVT.

This clonotype was observed a handful of times. This chain links TRBV5-6 with TRBJ2-5; no clear D gene. There are 14 residues in the CDR3. Trimming cost V 3 bases and J 1 base, with 10 bases left between them. CDR1 and CDR2 from the germline V gene are SGHDT and YYEEEE. CDR3 nucleotides: TGTGCCAGCAGCTCAACGGACGGCCAAGAGACCCAGTACTTC. As protein: CASSSTDGQETQYF.

The chain has TRBV5-6 and TRBJ1-2, with D uncertain. The V end lost 1 base, the J end lost 3 bases, and 13 bases lay between the germline ends. Germline values: CDR1 SGHDT, CDR2 YYEEEE. This CDR3 is built from 15 residues. The CDR3 sequence: CASSLIAQPHYGYTF. As DNA, the CDR3 is TGTGCCAGCAGCTTGATTGCTCAACCACACTATGGCTACACCTTC.

This clonotype was seen a few times. The V and J genes are TRBV4-2 and TRBJ2-7, with unresolved D. Germline CDR1 is LGHNA and CDR2 is YNFKEQ. This CDR3 has 15 amino acids. V was clipped by 0 bases and J by 7 bases, with 16 bases between them. Here the CDR3 reads CASSQDEGVLLEQYF. CDR3 DNA: TGTGCCAGCAGCCAAGACGAAGGCGTGTTGTTGGAGCAGTACTTC.

This clonotype has ten or more counts. The CDR3 region is CASSFGVTGDEQFF. CDR3 sequence (DNA): TGTGCCAGCAGCTTTGGTGTCACCGGGGATGAGCAGTTCTTC. The chain joins TRBV7-2 to TRBJ2-1; D possibly corresponds to TRBD2 (5 bases). V dropped 3 bases and J dropped 8 bases, with 14 bases sitting between them. CDR3 length: 14 amino acids. Germline CDR1 SGHTA, CDR2 FQGNSA. Based on the CDR3 plus reference TRBV7-2 and TRBJ2-1, the full variable domain is GAGVSQSPSNKVTEKGKDVELRCDPISGHTALYWYRQSLGQGLEFLIYFQGNSAPDKSGLPSDRFSAERTGGSVSTLTIQRTQQEDSAVYLCASSFGVTGDEQFFGPGTRLTVL.

The chain has TRBV24-1 and TRBJ2-7; 9 bases fit TRBD1. Germline trimming cut 4 bases from V and 5 bases from J; bases unmatched to any gene: 8. The CDR3 consists of 15 residues. Germline CDR1 and CDR2: KGHDR and SFDVKD. The CDR3 coding sequence is TGTGCCACCAGTGACCGCCGGGACAGGGTTAACGAGCAGTACTTC. Translation: CATSDRRDRVNEQYF.

The genes are TRBV27 and TRBJ2-2; a possible D gene is TRBD2 (6 bases). V gave up 3 bases and J gave up 6 bases, with 14 bases separating them. CDR3 length equals 15 residues. CDR1 is MNHEY and CDR2 is SMNVEV in the germline V gene (reference sequence). CDR3 residues: CASSFGGALAGELFF. The CDR3 bases are TGTGCCAGCAGTTTTGGAGGGGCCCTTGCCGGGGAGCTGTTTTTT.

Ten or more counts support this clonotype. The chain carries TRBV7-2 and TRBJ1-1; D call uncertain. The CDR3 consists of 15 residues. The germline V gene encodes CDR1 SGHTA and CDR2 FQGNSA. Trimming cost V 0 bases and J 7 bases, with 15 bases left between them. CDR3 sequence reads: CASSLALTPWVEAFF. CDR3 nucleotide sequence: TGTGCCAGCAGCTTAGCATTGACCCCGTGGGTTGAAGCTTTCTTT.

This clonotype was seen only a few times. The chain combines TRBV4-3 with TRBJ2-7, with D tentatively TRBD1 (6 bases). The CDR3 contains 17 residues. Per germline, CDR1 LGHNA and CDR2 YSLEER. The V gene lost 0 bases and the J gene lost 1 base, with 16 bases spanning the gap. The CDR3 sequence is CASSQENRARTSYEQYF. CDR3 sequence (DNA): TGCGCCAGCAGCCAAGAGAACAGGGCCCGCACTTCCTACGAGCAGTACTTC.